The rows below give T cell receptor beta chains drawn from one sample of a study of metastatic and nonmetastatic thyroid tumors. TCRdb recomputed clones from the PCR reads via MiXCR. This sample has 45,000 or so clones, with roughly 15% found just once. Sequenced sample: blood. The receptors stem from a female donor with papillary thyroid cancer or a benign thyroid nodule (not recorded which). Some clones in this sample may be carry-over from other donors' samples. The CDR3 runs from the conserved cysteine through the conserved F or W. D genes are given only for firm matches. The size of a clone is reported for some rows only, either as once, few or many, or as a class for expanded clones.

V gene	clone size	J gene	CDR3 length	D gene	CDR3 protein	CDR3 DNA
TRBV2	many	TRBJ2-1	17	TRBD2	CASSPIAGGPSGDEQFF	TGTGCCAGCAGCCCTATAGCGGGAGGGCCCTCGGGTGATGAGCAGTTCTTC
TRBV27	NA	TRBJ2-3	16	TRBD2	CASSSILAGFYDTQYF	TGTGCCAGCAGTTCAATTTTAGCGGGATTCTATGATACGCAGTATTTT
TRBV18	many	TRBJ1-6	15	NA	CASSRGHGQNSPLHF	TGTGCCAGCTCTCGAGGACACGGCCAAAATTCACCCCTCCACTTT
TRBV20-1	NA	TRBJ1-6	15	TRBD1	CSARVRGGFLSPLHF	TGCAGTGCTAGAGTAAGAGGGGGCTTTCTTTCACCCCTCCACTTT
TRBV9	many	TRBJ2-2	16	TRBD2	CASSANSGTGTGELFF	TGTGCCAGCAGCGCGAATAGCGGGACTGGCACCGGGGAGCTGTTTTTT
TRBV27	many	TRBJ1-2	16	TRBD1	CASSAGDRANFYGYTF	TGTGCCAGCAGTGCCGGCGACAGGGCCAACTTCTATGGCTACACCTTC
TRBV6-2/TRBV6-3	NA	TRBJ2-1	18	NA	CASSYSRRGTIGSGEQFF	TGTGCCAGCAGTTACTCTAGAAGGGGGACTATCGGGAGTGGTGAGCAGTTCTTC
TRBV7-2	many	TRBJ2-1	14	NA	CASSFAHGDNEQFF	TGTGCCAGCAGCTTTGCCCACGGAGACAATGAGCAGTTCTTC
TRBV19	many	TRBJ2-1	15	TRBD1	CASFSGTGNINEQFF	TGTGCCAGTTTTTCCGGGACAGGGAATATAAATGAGCAGTTCTTC
TRBV11-2	many	TRBJ1-2	15	NA	CASSLGQGLRRGYTF	TGTGCCAGCAGCTTGGGGCAGGGACTGAGGCGGGGCTACACCTTC
TRBV28	many	TRBJ2-1	16	TRBD1	CASSTSGTGNYNEQFF	TGTGCCAGCAGTACCTCCGGGACAGGGAACTACAATGAGCAGTTCTTC
TRBV20-1	once	TRBJ1-5	14	NA	CSASDMGGNQPQHF	TGCAGTGCTAGTGACATGGGAGGAAATCAGCCCCAGCATTTT
TRBV19	many	TRBJ2-7	13	NA	CASSTGQSYEQYF	TGTGCCAGTAGTACAGGACAGTCCTACGAGCAGTACTTC
TRBV5-1	many	TRBJ2-2	15	TRBD1	CASSVGTEYTGELFF	TGCGCCAGCAGCGTGGGGACAGAGTACACCGGGGAGCTGTTTTTT
TRBV14	NA	TRBJ2-7	15	TRBD1	CASSRHGTGGYEQYF	TGTGCCAGCAGCAGACACGGGACAGGGGGCTACGAGCAGTACTTC
TRBV5-5	many	TRBJ1-3	15	NA	CASSLDRLAGNTIYF	TGTGCCAGCAGCTTGGACAGATTGGCTGGAAACACCATATATTTT
TRBV6-1	few	TRBJ1-1	11	NA	CASSEYPEAFF	TGTGCCAGCAGTGAATACCCTGAAGCTTTCTTT
TRBV28	many	TRBJ1-4	14	NA	CASSFGGGNEKLFF	TGTGCCAGCAGTTTTGGAGGGGGGAATGAAAAACTGTTTTTT
TRBV28	many	TRBJ1-1	9	NA	CASGPEAFF	TGTGCCAGCGGCCCTGAAGCTTTCTTT
TRBV2	NA	TRBJ1-2	12	NA	CVSRIEPNGYTF	TGTGTCAGCAGGATAGAACCAAATGGCTACACCTTC
TRBV9	many	TRBJ2-3	15	TRBD1	CASSAHRGITDTQYF	TGTGCCAGCAGCGCCCACAGGGGCATCACAGATACGCAGTATTTT
TRBV2	NA	TRBJ2-2	12	NA	CASRRLERELYF	TGTGCCAGCAGACGACTAGAACGGGAGCTGTATTTT
TRBV19	many	TRBJ2-1	16	NA	CASSMAPPSSYNEQFF	TGTGCCAGTAGTATGGCTCCTCCTAGCTCCTACAATGAGCAGTTCTTC
TRBV3-1	NA	TRBJ1-5	16	TRBD1	CVSSRGQGELGQPQHF	TGTGTCAGCAGCCGGGGACAGGGGGAATTGGGACAGCCCCAGCATTTT
TRBV14	many	TRBJ2-3	11	NA	CASSLVDTQYF	TGTGCCAGCAGCCTAGTAGATACGCAGTATTTT
TRBV7-9	few	TRBJ2-1	12	TRBD2	CASSFAGDEQFF	TGTGCCAGCAGCTTTGCGGGGGATGAGCAGTTCTTC
TRBV12-3/TRBV12-4	medium-sized	TRBJ2-1	12	NA	CASTGTWGEQFF	TGTGCCAGCACCGGCACGTGGGGTGAGCAGTTCTTC
TRBV12-3/TRBV12-4	many	TRBJ1-1	15	TRBD1	CASSFSGQGDTEAFF	TGTGCCAGCAGTTTTTCCGGACAGGGTGATACTGAAGCTTTCTTT
TRBV6-2/TRBV6-3	many	TRBJ1-1	14	TRBD1	CASRPQGAYTEAFF	TGTGCCAGCAGGCCCCAGGGGGCTTACACTGAAGCTTTCTTT
TRBV2	many	TRBJ1-5	16	NA	CASSLQGGVGNQPQHF	TGTGCCAGCAGTCTACAGGGTGGCGTAGGCAATCAGCCCCAGCATTTT
TRBV7-6	NA	TRBJ2-2	14	NA	CASSVGLGTGELFF	TGTGCCAGCAGCGTCGGACTCGGCACCGGGGAGCTGTTTTTT
TRBV19	NA	TRBJ1-2	13	NA	CAIRLGREDGYTF	TGTGCCATCCGGTTGGGCAGGGAGGATGGCTACACCTTC
TRBV12-3/TRBV12-4	NA	TRBJ2-7	13	TRBD1	CASSEGQGYEQYF	TGTGCCAGCAGTGAGGGACAGGGGTACGAGCAGTACTTC
TRBV19	NA	TRBJ2-7	12	NA	CDARGGVYEQYF	TGTGACGCCCGGGGCGGGGTATACGAGCAGTACTTC
TRBV4-2	many	TRBJ2-2	20	TRBD2	CASSQVGGLAGGGNTGELFF	TGTGCCAGCAGCCAGGTTGGGGGACTAGCGGGAGGAGGGAACACCGGGGAGCTGTTTTTT
TRBV7-9	NA	TRBJ2-1	13	NA	CATQGLNYNEQFF	TGTGCCACACAAGGGCTGAACTACAATGAGCAGTTCTTC
TRBV14	many	TRBJ2-7	14	TRBD2	CASSQTSSQNEQYF	TGTGCCAGCAGCCAGACTAGCTCCCAAAACGAGCAGTACTTC
TRBV20-1	many	TRBJ1-2	15	NA	CSARGAGIRNYGYTF	TGCAGTGCTAGAGGGGCGGGGATCAGGAACTATGGCTACACCTTC
TRBV30	NA	TRBJ2-7	12	NA	CAWSGVNYEQYF	TGTGCCTGGAGTGGTGTTAACTACGAGCAGTACTTC
TRBV5-1	NA	TRBJ2-7	12	NA	CASSLQPYEQYF	TGCGCCAGCAGCTTGCAACCCTACGAGCAGTACTTC
TRBV15	few	TRBJ2-3	16	NA	CATSRDDGGDRDTQYF	TGTGCCACCAGCAGAGATGACGGCGGGGATAGGGATACGCAGTATTTT
TRBV20-1	many	TRBJ2-5	11	NA	CSASQGETQYF	TGCAGTGCTAGCCAGGGAGAGACCCAGTACTTC
TRBV18	many	TRBJ2-7	10	NA	CASSRYEQYF	TGTGCCAGCTCCCGCTACGAGCAGTACTTC
TRBV24-1	many	TRBJ2-1	16	TRBD2	CATSDLDWGGPNEQFF	TGTGCCACCAGTGATTTGGATTGGGGGGGTCCCAATGAGCAGTTCTTC
TRBV18	few	TRBJ2-2	18	TRBD2	CASSPIRLAGAGAGELFF	TGTGCCAGCTCACCGATAAGACTAGCGGGAGCCGGGGCCGGGGAGCTGTTTTTT
TRBV10-1	few	TRBJ2-1	12	NA	CASSDQRYEQFF	TGCGCCAGCAGTGATCAACGGTATGAGCAGTTCTTC
TRBV7-3	many	TRBJ2-2	17	NA	CASSAWGAGLNTGELFF	TGTGCCAGCAGCGCCTGGGGTGCGGGACTGAACACCGGGGAGCTGTTTTTT
TRBV20-1	NA	TRBJ2-1	13	TRBD2	CSARVAGGHEQFF	TGCAGTGCTAGAGTAGCGGGAGGACATGAGCAGTTCTTC
TRBV12-3/TRBV12-4	medium-sized	TRBJ1-6	17	NA	CASTYLGVGQGNSPLHF	TGTGCCAGCACCTATTTAGGGGTAGGGCAGGGGAATTCACCCCTCCACTTT
TRBV20-1	many	TRBJ2-5	16	NA	CSANGGADLLYETQYF	TGCAGTGCGAACGGCGGGGCAGATCTCCTTTATGAGACCCAGTACTTC
TRBV11-3	NA	TRBJ1-2	15	NA	CDSSLEGSQNYGFTF	TGTGACAGCAGCTTAGAGGGGAGTCAAAACTATGGCTTCACCTTC
TRBV6-2/TRBV6-3	NA	TRBJ1-5	15	NA	CASTYTGSYNQPQHF	TGTGCCAGCACTTACACAGGGTCCTACAATCAGCCCCAGCATTTT